This record covers a single T cell receptor beta chain. This record belongs to a study of blood T cell repertoires in COVID-19. Study as a whole: Sources were T cells, B-cell-depleted T cells, or PBMCs; the material itself was cDNA or gDNA.

The method was immunoSEQ multiplex PCR; TCRdb's version includes in-frame clones alone and lacks a portion of them. Found here are some 320,000 clones, roughly 90% of them singletons; the top ten hold around 4.2%. The CDR3 has 12 amino acids. V was trimmed by 3 bases and J by 6 bases, leaving 9 bases between them. Looked up from germline, CDR1 is SGHNT and CDR2 is YENEEA. Within 2 weeks before study entry, exposed participants met a COVID-19 case. The receptor's source is a young woman who had been exposed to COVID-19. The source material was PBMCs or T cells enriched from blood (not recorded which). The rearrangement links TRBV11-3 to TRBJ2-7, with D possibly TRBD2 on 5 matching bases. The CDR3 bases are TGTGCCAGCAGCTTTTCGGGGAGCGAGCAGTACTTC. Its translation: CASSFSGSEQYF.